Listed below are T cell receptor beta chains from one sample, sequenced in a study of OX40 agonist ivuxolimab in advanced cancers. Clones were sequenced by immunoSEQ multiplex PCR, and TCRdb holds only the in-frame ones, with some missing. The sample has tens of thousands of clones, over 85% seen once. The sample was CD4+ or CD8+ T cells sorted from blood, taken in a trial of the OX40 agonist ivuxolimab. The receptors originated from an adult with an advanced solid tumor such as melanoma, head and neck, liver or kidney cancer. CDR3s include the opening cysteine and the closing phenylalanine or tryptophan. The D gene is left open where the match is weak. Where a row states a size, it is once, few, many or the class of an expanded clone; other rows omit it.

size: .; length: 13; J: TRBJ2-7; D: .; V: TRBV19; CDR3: CASSQSSSYEQYF; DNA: TGTGCCAGTAGTCAGAGTTCCTCCTACGAGCAGTACTTC
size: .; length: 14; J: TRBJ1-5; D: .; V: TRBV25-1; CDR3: CASMDSYSNQPQHF; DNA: TGTGCCAGCATGGACAGTTATAGCAATCAGCCCCAGCATTTT
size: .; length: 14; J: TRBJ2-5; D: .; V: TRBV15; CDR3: CATSRDRSEETQYF; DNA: TGTGCCACCAGCAGAGATCGGTCAGAAGAGACCCAGTACTTC
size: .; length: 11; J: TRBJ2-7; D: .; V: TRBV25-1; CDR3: CASSDYYEQYF; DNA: TGTGCCAGCAGTGACTACTACGAGCAGTACTTC
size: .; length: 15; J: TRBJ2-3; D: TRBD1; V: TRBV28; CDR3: CASSPPGQSTDTQYF; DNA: TGTGCCAGCTCTCCCCCGGGACAGAGCACAGATACGCAGTATTTT
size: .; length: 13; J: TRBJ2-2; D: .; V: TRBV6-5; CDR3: CASSYFNTGELFF; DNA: TGTGCCAGCAGTTACTTCAACACCGGGGAGCTGTTTTTT
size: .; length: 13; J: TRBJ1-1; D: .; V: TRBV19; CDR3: CASSIGQNTEAFF; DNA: TGTGCCAGTAGTATAGGACAGAACACTGAAGCTTTCTTT
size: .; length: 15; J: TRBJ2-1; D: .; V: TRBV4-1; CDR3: CASNAGEGRYNEQFF; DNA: TGCGCCAGCAACGCCGGTGAGGGGAGGTACAATGAGCAGTTCTTC
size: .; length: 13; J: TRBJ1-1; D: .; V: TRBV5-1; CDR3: CASSWAGPTEAFF; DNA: TGCGCCAGCAGCTGGGCGGGCCCCACTGAAGCTTTCTTT
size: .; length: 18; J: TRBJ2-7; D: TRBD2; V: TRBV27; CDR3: CASSLRLAGGASFLEQYF; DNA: TGTGCCAGCAGTTTAAGACTAGCGGGAGGGGCCTCGTTTTTAGAGCAGTACTTC
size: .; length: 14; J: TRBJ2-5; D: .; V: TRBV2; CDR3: CASSFGLGHGTQYF; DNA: TGTGCCAGCAGTTTCGGACTGGGCCATGGGACCCAGTACTTC
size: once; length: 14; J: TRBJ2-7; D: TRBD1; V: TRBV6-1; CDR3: CASSPRGQAYEQYF; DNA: TGTGCCAGCAGTCCAAGGGGGCAGGCCTACGAGCAGTACTTC
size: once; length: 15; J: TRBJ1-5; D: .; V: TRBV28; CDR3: CASSLWGSSNQPQHF; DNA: TGTGCCAGCAGTTTATGGGGTTCGAGCAATCAGCCCCAGCATTTT
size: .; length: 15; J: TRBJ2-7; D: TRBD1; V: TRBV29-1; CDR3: CSVEKSGQGGYEQYF; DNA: TGCAGCGTTGAAAAATCGGGACAGGGGGGCTACGAGCAGTACTTC
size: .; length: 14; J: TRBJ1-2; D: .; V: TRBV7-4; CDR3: CASSFPWKYNSYTF; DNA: TGTGCCAGCAGCTTCCCTTGGAAATATAATAGCTACACCTTC
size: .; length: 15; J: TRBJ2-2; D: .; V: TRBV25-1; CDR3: CASSEQGPYTGELFF; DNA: TGTGCCAGCAGTGAACAGGGACCGTACACCGGGGAGCTGTTTTTT
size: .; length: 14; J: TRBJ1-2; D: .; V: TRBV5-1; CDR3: CASSPAGGGYGYTF; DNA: TGCGCCAGCAGCCCAGCGGGGGGCGGCTATGGCTACACCTTC
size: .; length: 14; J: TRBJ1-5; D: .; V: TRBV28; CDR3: CASTHSTGAQPQHF; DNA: TGTGCCAGCACCCATAGCACTGGGGCTCAGCCCCAGCATTTT
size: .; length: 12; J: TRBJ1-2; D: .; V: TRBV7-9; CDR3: CASSETGYGYTF; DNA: TGTGCCAGCAGTGAAACAGGGTATGGCTACACCTTC
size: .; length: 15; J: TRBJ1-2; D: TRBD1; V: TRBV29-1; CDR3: CSVGTGDSTNYGYTF; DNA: TGCAGCGTTGGGACAGGGGACTCTACTAACTATGGCTACACCTTC
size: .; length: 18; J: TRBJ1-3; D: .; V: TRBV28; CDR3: CASSPPELDPKAGNTIYF; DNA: TGTGCCAGCAGTCCCCCCGAGCTGGACCCTAAAGCCGGAAACACCATATATTTT
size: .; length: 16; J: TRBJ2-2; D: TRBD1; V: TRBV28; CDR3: CASTPTGVGETGELFF; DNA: TGTGCCAGCACCCCAACAGGGGTAGGAGAGACCGGGGAGCTGTTTTTT
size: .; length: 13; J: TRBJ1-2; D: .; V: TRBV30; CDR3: CAWRDTANYGYTF; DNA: TGTGCCTGGAGGGACACAGCTAACTATGGCTACACCTTC
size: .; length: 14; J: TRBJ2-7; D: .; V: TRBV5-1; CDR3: CASSLSPGRYEQYF; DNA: TGCGCCAGCAGCTTGAGTCCAGGACGCTACGAGCAGTACTTC
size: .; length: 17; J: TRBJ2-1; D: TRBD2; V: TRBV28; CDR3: CASSRTRLAGRYNEQFF; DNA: TGTGCCAGCAGCCGAACTAGACTAGCGGGGCGATACAATGAGCAGTTCTTC
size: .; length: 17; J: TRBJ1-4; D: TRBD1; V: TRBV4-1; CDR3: CASSPDRPTGWDEKLFF; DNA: TGCGCCAGCAGCCCGGACCGCCCGACAGGGTGGGATGAAAAACTGTTTTTT
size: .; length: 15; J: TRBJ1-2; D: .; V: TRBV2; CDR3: CASSEWYSEGYGYTF; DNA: TGTGCCAGCAGTGAATGGTACAGCGAGGGCTATGGCTACACCTTC
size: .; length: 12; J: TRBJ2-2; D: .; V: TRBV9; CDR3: CASKANTGELFF; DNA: TGTGCCAGCAAGGCCAACACCGGGGAGCTGTTTTTT
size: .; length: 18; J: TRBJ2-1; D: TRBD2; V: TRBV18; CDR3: CASSPVTSGRSSYNEQFF; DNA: TGTGCCAGCTCACCTGTGACTAGCGGGAGGAGCTCCTACAATGAGCAGTTCTTC
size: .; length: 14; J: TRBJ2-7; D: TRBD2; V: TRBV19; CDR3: CASSIAGGGYEQYF; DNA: TGTGCCAGTAGTATCGCGGGAGGTGGCTACGAGCAGTACTTC
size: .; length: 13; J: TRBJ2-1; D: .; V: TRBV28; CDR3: CASSFRGYNEQFF; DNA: TGTGCCAGCAGTTTTCGGGGGTACAATGAGCAGTTCTTC
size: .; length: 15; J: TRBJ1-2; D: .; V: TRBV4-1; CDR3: CASSQVGLANYGYTF; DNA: TGCGCCAGCAGCCAAGTGGGTTTAGCTAACTATGGCTACACCTTC
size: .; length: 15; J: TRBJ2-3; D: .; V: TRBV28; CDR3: CASSPTGRGTNTQYF; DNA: TGTGCCAGCAGCCCGACAGGGCGGGGGACGAATACGCAGTATTTT
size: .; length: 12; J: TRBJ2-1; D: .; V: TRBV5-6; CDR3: CASSQPGSRQFF; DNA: TGTGCCAGCAGCCAGCCGGGCTCACGGCAGTTCTTC
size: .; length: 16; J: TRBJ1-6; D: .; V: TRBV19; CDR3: CASSHQERASNSPLHF; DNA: TGTGCCAGTAGTCACCAGGAACGGGCCTCGAATTCACCCCTCCACTTT
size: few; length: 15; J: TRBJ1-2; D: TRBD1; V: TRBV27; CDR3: CASSPTPGGVYGYTF; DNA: TGTGCCAGCAGTCCCACCCCAGGGGGAGTCTATGGCTACACCTTC
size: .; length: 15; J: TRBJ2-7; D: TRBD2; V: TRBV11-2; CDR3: CASSSLAGVAYEQYF; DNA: TGTGCCAGCAGCTCTCTAGCGGGAGTCGCCTACGAGCAGTACTTC
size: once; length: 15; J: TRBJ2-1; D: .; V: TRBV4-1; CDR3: CASSQVGLASPWQFF; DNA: TGCGCCAGCAGCCAAGTGGGGCTAGCGTCGCCTTGGCAGTTCTTC
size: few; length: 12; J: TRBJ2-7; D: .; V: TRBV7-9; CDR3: CASSFPGAEQYF; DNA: TGTGCCAGCAGCTTCCCGGGGGCCGAGCAGTACTTC
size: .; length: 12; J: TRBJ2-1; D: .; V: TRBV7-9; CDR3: CASSLVGAEQFF; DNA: TGTGCCAGCAGCTTAGTGGGGGCTGAGCAGTTCTTC
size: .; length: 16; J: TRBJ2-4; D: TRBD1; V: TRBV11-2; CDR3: CASSVGTGQAKNIQYF; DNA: TGTGCCAGCAGCGTCGGGACAGGGCAAGCCAAAAACATTCAGTACTTC
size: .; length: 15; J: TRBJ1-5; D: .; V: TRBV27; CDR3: CASSFAGRGNQPQHF; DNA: TGTGCCAGCAGTTTTGCGGGAAGGGGCAATCAGCCCCAGCATTTT
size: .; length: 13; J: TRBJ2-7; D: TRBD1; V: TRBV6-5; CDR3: CASSYRGQGEQYF; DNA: TGTGCCAGCAGTTACCGGGGACAGGGAGAGCAGTACTTC
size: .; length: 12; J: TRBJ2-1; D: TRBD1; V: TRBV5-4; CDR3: CASSFPGGEQFF; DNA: TGTGCCAGCAGCTTTCCAGGGGGAGAGCAGTTCTTC
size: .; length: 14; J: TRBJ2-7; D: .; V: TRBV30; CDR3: CAWSVGPISYEQYF; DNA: TGTGCCTGGAGTGTGGGACCAATCTCCTACGAGCAGTACTTC
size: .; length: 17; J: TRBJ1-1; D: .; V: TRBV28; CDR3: CASSLWAGAVTPTEAFF; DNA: TGTGCCAGCAGTTTATGGGCAGGGGCCGTAACCCCCACTGAAGCTTTCTTT
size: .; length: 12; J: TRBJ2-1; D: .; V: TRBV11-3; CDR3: CASSPGLDEQFF; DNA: TGTGCCAGCAGCCCAGGACTGGACGAGCAGTTCTTC
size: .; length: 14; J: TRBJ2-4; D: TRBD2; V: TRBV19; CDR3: CASSLAGGENIQYF; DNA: TGTGCCAGTAGTCTAGCGGGGGGCGAAAACATTCAGTACTTC
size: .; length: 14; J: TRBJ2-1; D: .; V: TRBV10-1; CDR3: CASSERNSYNEQFF; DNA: TGCGCCAGCAGTGAGAGGAACTCCTACAATGAGCAGTTCTTC
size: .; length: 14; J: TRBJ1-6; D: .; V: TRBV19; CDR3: CASTGTEYNSPLHF; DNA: TGTGCCAGTACGGGGACTGAATATAATTCACCCCTCCACTTT
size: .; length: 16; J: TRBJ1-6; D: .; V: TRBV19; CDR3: CASSIYLGALNSPLHF; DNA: TGTGCCAGTAGTATTTATCTCGGAGCTTTAAATTCACCCCTCCACTTT
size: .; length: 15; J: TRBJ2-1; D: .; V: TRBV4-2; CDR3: CASSPSAVSYNEQFF; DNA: TGTGCCAGCAGCCCTTCGGCAGTCTCCTACAATGAGCAGTTCTTC
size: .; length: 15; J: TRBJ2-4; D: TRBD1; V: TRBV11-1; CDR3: CASSSHRDRVGIQYF; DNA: TGTGCCAGCAGCTCACACCGGGACAGGGTTGGCATTCAGTACTTC
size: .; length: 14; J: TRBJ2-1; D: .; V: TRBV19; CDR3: CASSFRSPVNEQFF; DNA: TGTGCCAGTAGTTTCAGGTCCCCTGTTAATGAGCAGTTCTTC
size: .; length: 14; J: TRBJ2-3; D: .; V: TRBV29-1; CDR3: CSVEAGSLPDTQYF; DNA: TGCAGCGTTGAAGCGGGTTCCCTCCCAGATACGCAGTATTTT
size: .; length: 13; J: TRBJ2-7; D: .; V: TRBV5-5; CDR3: CASSLRPEYEQYF; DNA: TGTGCCAGCAGCTTGAGGCCAGAGTACGAGCAGTACTTC
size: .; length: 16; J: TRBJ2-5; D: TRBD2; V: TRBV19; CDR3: CASSNQLAGGGETQYF; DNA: TGTGCCAGTAGTAACCAACTAGCGGGAGGGGGAGAGACCCAGTACTTC